This note documents a single T cell receptor beta chain sequence. Using its own MiXCR run on the 5' RACE reads, TCRdb lists one record per CDR3 protein. The repertoire holds approximately 580,000 distinct CDR3 sequences, with about a sixth as singletons. The record originates from a study of T cells after yellow fever vaccination. The CDR3 spans 13 residues. Looked up from germline, CDR1 is DFQATT and CDR2 is SNEGSKA (reference sequence). V was trimmed by 6 bases and J by 3 bases, leaving 14 bases between them. The sequencing here drew on PBMCs, taken around 5 days after the first yellow fever vaccination. The V call is TRBV20-1, the J call TRBJ1-2; no reliable D call. The source is a man aged 18 to 30 who received the YFV17D yellow fever vaccine. CDR3 bases: TGCAGTGCCCCCCTGATGTCGGACTATGGCTACACCTTC. Translating gives CSAPLMSDYGYTF.